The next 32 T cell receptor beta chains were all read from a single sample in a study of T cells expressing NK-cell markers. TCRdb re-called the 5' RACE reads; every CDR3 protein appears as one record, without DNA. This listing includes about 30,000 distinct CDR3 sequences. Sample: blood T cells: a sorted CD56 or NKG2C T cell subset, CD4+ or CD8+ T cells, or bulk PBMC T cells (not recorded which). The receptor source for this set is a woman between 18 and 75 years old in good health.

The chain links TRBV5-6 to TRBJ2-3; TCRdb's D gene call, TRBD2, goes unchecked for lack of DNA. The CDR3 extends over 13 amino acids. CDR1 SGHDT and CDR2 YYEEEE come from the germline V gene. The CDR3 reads CASSLEPSDTQYF.

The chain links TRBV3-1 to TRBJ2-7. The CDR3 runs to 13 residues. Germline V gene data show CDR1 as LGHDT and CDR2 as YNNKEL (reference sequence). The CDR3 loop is CASSPVQAYEQYF.

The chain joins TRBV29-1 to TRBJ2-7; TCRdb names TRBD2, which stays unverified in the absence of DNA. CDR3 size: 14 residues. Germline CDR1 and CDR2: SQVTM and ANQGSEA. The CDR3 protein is CSVVSGLAGYEQYF.

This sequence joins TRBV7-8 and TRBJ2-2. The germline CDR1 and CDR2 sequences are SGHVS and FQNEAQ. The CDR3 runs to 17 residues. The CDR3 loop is CASSLVASGWNTGELFF. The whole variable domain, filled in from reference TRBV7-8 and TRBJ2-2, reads GAGVSQSPRYKVAKRGQDVALRCDPISGHVSLFWYQQALGQGPEFLTYFQNEAQLDKSGLPSDRFFAERPEGSVSTLKIQRTQQEDSAVYLCASSLVASGWNTGELFFGEGSRLTVL.

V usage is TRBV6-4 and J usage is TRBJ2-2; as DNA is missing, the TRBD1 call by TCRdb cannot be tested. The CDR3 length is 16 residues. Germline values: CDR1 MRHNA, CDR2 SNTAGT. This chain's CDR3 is CASSEAGAVNTGELFF.

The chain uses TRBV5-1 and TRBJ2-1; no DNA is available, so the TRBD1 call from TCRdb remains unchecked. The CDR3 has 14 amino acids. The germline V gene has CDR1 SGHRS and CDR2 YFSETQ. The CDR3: CASSLRQGANEQFF.

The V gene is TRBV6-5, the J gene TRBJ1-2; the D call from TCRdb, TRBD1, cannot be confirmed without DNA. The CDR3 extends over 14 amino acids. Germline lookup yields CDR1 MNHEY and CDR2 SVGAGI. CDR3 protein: CASSYSSQGMGYTF.

The CDR3 protein is CASSVHSGPSTDTQYF. The J gene is TRBJ2-3, the V gene TRBV2; the TCRdb call, TRBD1, lacks DNA for checking. CDR3 size: 16 residues. Germline V gene lookup returns CDR1 SNHLY and CDR2 FYNNEI.

This CDR3 reads CASSESASGTDTQYF. The chain links TRBV10-2 to TRBJ2-3. Germline lookup yields CDR1 WSHSY and CDR2 SAAADI. The CDR3 has 15 residues.

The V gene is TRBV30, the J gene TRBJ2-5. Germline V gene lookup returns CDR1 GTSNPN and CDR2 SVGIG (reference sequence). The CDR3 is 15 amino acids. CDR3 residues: CAWSWLQTTVKTQYF. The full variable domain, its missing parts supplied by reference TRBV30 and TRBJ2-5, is SQTIHQWPATLVQPVGSPLSLECTVEGTSNPNLYWYRQAAGRGLQLLFYSVGIGQISSEVPQNLSASRPQDRQFILSSKKLLLSDSGFYLCAWSWLQTTVKTQYFGPGTRLLVL.

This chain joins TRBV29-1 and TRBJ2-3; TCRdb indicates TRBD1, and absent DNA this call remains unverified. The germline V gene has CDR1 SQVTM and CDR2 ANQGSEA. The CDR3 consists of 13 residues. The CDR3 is CSGGTGSTDTQYF.

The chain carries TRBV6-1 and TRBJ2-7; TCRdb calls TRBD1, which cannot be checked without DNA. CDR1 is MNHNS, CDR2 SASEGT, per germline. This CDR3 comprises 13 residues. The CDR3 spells CASQEGPTYEQYF.

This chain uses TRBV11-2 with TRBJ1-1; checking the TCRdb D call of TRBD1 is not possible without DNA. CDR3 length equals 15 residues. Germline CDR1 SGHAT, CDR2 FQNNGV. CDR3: CASSFRDGENTEAFF.

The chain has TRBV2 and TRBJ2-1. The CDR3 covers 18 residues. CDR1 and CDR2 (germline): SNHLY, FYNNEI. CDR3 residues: CASSELIVSRFDHNEQFF.

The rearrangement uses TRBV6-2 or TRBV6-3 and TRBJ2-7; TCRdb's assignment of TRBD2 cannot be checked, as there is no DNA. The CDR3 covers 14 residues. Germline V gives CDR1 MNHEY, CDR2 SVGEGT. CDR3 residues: CASNLPGLSYEQYF.

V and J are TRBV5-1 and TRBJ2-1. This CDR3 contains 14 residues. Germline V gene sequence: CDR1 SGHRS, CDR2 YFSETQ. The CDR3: CASTDFSSYNEQFF.

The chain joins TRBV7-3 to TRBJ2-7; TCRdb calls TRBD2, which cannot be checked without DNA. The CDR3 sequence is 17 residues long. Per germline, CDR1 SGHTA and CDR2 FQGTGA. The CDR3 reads CASSYVRAGGPFYEQYF.

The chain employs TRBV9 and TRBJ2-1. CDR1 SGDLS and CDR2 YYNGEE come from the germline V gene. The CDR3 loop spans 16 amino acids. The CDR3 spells CASSAATLSYYNEQFF. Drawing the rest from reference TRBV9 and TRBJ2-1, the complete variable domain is DSGVTQTPKHLITATGQRVTLRCSPRSGDLSVYWYQQSLDQGLQFLIQYYNGEERAKGNILERFSAQQFPDLHSELNLSSLELGDSALYFCASSAATLSYYNEQFFGPGTRLTVL.

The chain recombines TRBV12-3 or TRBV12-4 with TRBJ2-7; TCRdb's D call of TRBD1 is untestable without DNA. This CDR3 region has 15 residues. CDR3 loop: CASSTQEANLYEQYF.

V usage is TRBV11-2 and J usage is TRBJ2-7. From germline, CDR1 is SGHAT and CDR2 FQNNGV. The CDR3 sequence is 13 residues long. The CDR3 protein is CASSPKPESEQYF.

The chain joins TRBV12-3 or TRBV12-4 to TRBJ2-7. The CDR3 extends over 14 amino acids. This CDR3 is CASSDDRIAHEQYF.

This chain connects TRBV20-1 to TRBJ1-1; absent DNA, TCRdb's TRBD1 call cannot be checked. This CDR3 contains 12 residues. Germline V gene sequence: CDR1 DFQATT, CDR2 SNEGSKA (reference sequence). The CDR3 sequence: CSARDIRAEAFF.

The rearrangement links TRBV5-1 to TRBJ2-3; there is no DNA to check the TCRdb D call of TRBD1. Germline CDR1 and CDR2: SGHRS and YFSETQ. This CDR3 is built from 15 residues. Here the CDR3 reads CASSLRGRGTDTQYF.

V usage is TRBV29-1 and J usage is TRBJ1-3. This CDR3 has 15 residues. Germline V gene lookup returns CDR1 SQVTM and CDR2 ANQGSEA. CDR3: CSVEGRGSSGNTIYF.

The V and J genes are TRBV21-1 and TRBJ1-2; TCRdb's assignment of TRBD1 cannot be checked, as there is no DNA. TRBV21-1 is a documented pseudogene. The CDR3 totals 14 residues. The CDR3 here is CASSYRGPLWLHYF.

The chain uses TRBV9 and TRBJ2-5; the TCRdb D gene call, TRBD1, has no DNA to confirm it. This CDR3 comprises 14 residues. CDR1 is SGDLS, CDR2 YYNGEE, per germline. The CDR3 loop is CASSRGGDQETQYF.

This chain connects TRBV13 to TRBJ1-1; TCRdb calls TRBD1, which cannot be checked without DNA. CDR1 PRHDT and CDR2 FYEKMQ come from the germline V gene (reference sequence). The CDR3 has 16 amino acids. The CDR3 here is CASSSRRGVQNTEAFF.

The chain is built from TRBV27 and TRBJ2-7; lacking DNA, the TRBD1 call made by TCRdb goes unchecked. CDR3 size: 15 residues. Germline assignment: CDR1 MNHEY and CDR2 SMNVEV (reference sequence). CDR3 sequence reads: CASSLSQGAFYEQYF.

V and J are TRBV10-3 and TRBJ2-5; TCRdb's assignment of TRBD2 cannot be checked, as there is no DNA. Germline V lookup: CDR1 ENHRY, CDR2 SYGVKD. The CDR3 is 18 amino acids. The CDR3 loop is CAISESGPGLAGEETQYF.

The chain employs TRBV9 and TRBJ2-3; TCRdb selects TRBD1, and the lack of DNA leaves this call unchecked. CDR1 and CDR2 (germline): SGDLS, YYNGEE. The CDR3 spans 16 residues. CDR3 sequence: CASSTETGGYTDTQYF. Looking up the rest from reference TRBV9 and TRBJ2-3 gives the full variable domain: DSGVTQTPKHLITATGQRVTLRCSPRSGDLSVYWYQQSLDQGLQFLIQYYNGEERAKGNILERFSAQQFPDLHSELNLSSLELGDSALYFCASSTETGGYTDTQYFGPGTRLTVL.

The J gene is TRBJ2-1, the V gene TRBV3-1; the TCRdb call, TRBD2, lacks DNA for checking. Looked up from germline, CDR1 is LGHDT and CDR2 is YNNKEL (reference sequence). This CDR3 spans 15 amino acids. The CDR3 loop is CASKISANSYNEQFF.

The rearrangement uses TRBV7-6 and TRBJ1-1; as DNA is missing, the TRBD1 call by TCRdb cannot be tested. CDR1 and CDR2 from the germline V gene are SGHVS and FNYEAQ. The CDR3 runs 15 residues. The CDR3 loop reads CASSPEGGVTHEAFF.